Listed here is a single T cell receptor beta chain. This CDR3 spans 16 amino acids. In germline, CDR1 is SEHNR, CDR2 FQNEAQ (reference sequence). V was clipped by 4 bases and J by 1 base, with 16 bases between them. These data belong to a study of T cell changes during pregnancy in multiple sclerosis. Profiling relied on immunoSEQ multiplex PCR, and the TCRdb table lists in-frame clones only, not all of them. The repertoire consists of 40,000 to 55,000 clones, with approximately 94% occurring once and the leading ten covering less than 5%. The receptor was isolated from a female donor with multiple sclerosis, enrolled in a pregnancy study. The specimen comprised CD8+ T cells from peripheral blood mononuclear cells, sampled in the first trimester of pregnancy. The chain joins TRBV7-9 to TRBJ1-1; D ambiguous. The CDR3 nucleotides are TGTGCCAGCAGCTCGACCAATGGGGAGGCGAACACTGAAGCTTTCTTT. Residues: CASSSTNGEANTEAFF.